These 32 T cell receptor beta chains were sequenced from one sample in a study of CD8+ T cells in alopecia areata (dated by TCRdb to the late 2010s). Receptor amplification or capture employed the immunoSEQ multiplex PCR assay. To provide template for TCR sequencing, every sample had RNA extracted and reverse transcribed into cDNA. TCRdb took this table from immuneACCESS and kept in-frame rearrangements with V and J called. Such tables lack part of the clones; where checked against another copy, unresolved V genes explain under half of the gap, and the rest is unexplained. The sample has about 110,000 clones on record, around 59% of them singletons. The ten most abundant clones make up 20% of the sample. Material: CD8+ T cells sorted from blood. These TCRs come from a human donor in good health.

The CDR3 sequence: CASTLTDSTGELFF. The CDR3 coding sequence is TGTGCCAGCACCCTGACAGACTCCACCGGGGAGCTGTTTTTT. The chain couples TRBV6-6 to TRBJ2-2; weak D call: TRBD1 (5 bases). Per germline, CDR1 MNHNY and CDR2 SVGAGI (reference sequence). Trimming cost V 7 bases and J 4 bases, with 13 bases left between them. The CDR3 sequence is 14 residues long.

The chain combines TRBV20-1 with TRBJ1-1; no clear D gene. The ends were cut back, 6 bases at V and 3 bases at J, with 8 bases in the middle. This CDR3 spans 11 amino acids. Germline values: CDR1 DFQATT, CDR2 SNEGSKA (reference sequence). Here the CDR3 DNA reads TGCAGTGCCGCAGAGGACACTGAAGCTTTCTTT. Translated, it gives CSAAEDTEAFF.

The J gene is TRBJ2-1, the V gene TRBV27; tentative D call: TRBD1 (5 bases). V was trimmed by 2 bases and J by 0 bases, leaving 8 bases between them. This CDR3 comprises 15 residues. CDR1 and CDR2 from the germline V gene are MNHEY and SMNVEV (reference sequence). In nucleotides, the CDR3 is TGTGCCAGCAGTTTAGACAGCGCCTCCTACAATGAGCAGTTCTTC. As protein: CASSLDSASYNEQFF.

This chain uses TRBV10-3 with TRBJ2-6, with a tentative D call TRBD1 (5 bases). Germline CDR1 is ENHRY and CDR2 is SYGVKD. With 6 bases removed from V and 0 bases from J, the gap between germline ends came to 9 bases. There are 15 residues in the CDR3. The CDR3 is CAISPGISGANVLTF. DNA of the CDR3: TGTGCCATCAGCCCAGGGATCTCTGGGGCCAACGTCCTGACTTTC.

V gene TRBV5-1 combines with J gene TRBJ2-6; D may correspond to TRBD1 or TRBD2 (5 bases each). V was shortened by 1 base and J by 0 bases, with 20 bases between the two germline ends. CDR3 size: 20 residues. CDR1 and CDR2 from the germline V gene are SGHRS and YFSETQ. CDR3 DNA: TGCGCCAGCAGCTTGCCGAGGCCGGGACGGATCCACTCTGGGGCCAACGTCCTGACTTTC. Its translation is CASSLPRPGRIHSGANVLTF. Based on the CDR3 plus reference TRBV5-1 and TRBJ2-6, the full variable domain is KAGVTQTPRYLIKTRGQQVTLSCSPISGHRSVSWYQQTPGQGLQFLFEYFSETQRNKGNFPGRFSGRQFSNSRSEMNVSTLELGDSALYLCASSLPRPGRIHSGANVLTFGAGSRLTVL.

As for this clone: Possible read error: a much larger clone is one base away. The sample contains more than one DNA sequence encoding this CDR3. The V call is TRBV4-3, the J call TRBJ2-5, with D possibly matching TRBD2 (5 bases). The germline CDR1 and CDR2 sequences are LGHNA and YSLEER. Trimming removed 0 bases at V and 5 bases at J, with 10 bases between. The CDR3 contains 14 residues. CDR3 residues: CASSQEGSWETQYF. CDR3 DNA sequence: TGCGCCAGCAGCCAAGAGGGGAGTTGGGAGACCCAGTACTTC.

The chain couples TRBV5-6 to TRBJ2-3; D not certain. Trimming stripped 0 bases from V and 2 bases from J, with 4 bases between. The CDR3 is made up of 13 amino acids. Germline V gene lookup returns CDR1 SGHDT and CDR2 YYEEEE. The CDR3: CASSLGNTDTQYF. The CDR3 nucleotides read TGTGCCAGCAGCTTGGGCAACACAGATACGCAGTATTTT.

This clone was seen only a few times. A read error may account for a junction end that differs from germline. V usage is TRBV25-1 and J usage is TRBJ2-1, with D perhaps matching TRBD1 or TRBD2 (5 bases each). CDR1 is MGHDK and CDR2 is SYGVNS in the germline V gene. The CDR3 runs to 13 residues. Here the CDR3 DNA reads TGTGCCAGCAGTGGGGGGTTAGGGGACCCACCCATCTTC. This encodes CASSGGLGDPPIF.

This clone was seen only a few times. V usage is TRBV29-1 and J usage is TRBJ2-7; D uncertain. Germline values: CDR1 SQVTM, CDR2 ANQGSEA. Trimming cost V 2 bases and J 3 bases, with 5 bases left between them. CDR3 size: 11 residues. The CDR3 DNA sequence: TGCAGCGTTGAACACAGCTACGAGCAGTACTTC. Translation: CSVEHSYEQYF.

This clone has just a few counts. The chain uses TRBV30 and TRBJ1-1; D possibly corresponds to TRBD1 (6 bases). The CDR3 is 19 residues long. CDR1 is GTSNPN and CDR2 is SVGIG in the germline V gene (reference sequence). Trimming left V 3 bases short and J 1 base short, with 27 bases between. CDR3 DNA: TGTGCCTGGAGAGAGGTGATAGCCAAACCGGGACAACGGAACACTGAAGCTTTCTTT. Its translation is CAWREVIAKPGQRNTEAFF.

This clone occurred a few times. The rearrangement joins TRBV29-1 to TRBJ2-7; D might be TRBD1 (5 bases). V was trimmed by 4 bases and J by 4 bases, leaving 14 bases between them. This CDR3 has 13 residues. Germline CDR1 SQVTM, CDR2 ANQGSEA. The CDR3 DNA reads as TGCAGCGTTGTCACCGACAGTGCTTACGAGCAGTACTTC. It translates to CSVVTDSAYEQYF.

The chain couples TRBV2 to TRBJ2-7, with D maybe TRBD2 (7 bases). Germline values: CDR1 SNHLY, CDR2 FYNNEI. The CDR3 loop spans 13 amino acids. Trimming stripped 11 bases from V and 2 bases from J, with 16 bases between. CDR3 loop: CAVGGAGPYEQYF. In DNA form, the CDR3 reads TGTGCCGTGGGGGGGGCAGGTCCCTACGAGCAGTACTTC.

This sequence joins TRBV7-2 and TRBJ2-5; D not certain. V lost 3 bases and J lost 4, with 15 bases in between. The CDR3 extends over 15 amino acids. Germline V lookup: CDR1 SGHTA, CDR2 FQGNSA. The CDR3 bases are TGTGCCAGCAGCTTGACCATAAGCCGTCGAGAGACCCAGTACTTC. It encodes CASSLTISRRETQYF.

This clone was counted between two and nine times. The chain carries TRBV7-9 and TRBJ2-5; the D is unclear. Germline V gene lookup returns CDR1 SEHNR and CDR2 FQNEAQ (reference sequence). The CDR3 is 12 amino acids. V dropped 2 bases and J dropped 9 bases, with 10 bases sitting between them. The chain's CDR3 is CASSLPADPQYF. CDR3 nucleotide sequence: TGTGCCAGCAGCTTACCCGCGGACCCCCAGTACTTC.

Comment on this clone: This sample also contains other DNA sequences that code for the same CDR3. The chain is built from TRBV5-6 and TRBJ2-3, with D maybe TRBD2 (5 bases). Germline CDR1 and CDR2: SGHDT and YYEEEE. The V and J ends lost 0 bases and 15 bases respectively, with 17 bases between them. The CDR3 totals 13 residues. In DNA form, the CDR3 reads TGTGCCAGCAGCTTGGGGTCCCGGGGAGAAAACTATTTT. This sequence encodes CASSLGSRGENYF.

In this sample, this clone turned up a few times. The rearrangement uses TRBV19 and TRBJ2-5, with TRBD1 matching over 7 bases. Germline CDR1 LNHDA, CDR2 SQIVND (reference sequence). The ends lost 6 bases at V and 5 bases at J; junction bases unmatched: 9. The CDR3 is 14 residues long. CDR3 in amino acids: CASSDTGVKETQYF. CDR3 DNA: TGTGCCAGTAGCGACACAGGGGTTAAGGAGACCCAGTACTTC.

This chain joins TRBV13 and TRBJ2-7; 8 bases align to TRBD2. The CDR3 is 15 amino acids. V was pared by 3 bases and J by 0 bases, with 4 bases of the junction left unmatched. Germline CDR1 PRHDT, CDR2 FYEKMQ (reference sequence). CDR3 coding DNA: TGTGCCAGCAGCTTGGGACTAGGTAGCTCCTACGAGCAGTACTTC. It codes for CASSLGLGSSYEQYF.

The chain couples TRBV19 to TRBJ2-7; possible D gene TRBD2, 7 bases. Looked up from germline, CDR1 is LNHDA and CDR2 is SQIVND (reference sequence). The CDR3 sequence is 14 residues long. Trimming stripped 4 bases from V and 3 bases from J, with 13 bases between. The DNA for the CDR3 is TGTGCCAGTAGTAGCGGGGGCCGGAGCTACGAGCAGTACTTC. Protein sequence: CASSSGGRSYEQYF.

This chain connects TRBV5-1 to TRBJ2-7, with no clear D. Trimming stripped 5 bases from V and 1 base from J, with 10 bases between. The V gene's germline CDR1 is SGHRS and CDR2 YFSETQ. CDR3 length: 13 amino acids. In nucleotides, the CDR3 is TGCGCCAGCAGTGGGGAAAGGTCCTACGAGCAGTACTTC. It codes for CASSGERSYEQYF.

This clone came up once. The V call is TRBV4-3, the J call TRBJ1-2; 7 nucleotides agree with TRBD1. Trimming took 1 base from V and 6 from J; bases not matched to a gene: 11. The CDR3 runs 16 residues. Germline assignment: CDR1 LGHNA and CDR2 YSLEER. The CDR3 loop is CASSQGGSRGNDGYTF. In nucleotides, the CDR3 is TGCGCCAGCAGCCAAGGGGGGAGCAGGGGGAACGATGGCTACACCTTC.

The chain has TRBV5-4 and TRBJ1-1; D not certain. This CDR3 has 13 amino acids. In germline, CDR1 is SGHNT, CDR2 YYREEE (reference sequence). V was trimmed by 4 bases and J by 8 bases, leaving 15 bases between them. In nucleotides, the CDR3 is TGTGCCAGCAGCCCGGACGGATCCCTAGAAGCTTTCTTT. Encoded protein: CASSPDGSLEAFF.

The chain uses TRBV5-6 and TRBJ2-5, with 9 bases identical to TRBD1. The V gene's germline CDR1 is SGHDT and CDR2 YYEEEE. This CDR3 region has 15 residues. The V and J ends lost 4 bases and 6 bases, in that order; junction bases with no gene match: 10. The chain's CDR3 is CASSDGTGRGQTQYF. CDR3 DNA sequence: TGTGCCAGCAGCGATGGGACAGGGAGAGGCCAGACCCAGTACTTC.

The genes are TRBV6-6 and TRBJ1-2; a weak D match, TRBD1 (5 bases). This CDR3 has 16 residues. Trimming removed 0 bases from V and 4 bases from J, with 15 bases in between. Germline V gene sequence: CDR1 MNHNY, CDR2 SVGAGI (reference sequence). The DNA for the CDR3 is TGTGCCAGCAGTTACTCGGGAGGGGAAGGGGCCTATGGCTACACCTTC. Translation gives CASSYSGGEGAYGYTF.

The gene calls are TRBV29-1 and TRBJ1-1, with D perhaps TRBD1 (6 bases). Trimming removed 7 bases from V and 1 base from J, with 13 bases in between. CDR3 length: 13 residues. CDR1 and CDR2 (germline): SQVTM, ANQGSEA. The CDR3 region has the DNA TGCAGCGACACAGGGTTGGCGAACACTGAAGCTTTCTTT. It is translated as CSDTGLANTEAFF.

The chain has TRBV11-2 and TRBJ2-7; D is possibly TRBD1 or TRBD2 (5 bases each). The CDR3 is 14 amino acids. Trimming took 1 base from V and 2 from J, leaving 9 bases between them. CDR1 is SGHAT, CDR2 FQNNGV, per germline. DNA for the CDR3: TGTGCCAGCAGCTTAGTGACGGGGCCCTACGAGCAGTACTTC. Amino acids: CASSLVTGPYEQYF.

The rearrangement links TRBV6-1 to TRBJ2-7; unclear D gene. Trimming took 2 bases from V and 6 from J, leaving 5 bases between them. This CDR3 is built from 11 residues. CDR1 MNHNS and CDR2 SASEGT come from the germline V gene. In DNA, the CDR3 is TGTGCCAGCAGTGAATGGGGCGAGCAGTACTTC. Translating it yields CASSEWGEQYF.

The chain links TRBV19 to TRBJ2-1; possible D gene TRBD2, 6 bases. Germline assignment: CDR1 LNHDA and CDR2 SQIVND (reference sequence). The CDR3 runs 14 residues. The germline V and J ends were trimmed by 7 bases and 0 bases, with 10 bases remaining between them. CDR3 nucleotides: TGTGCCAGTACCTGGCGGGGCTCCTACAATGAGCAGTTCTTC. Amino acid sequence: CASTWRGSYNEQFF.

The CDR3 DNA sequence: TGTGCCAGCAGCTTGGACAGCTACAATGAGCAGTTCTTC. Residues: CASSLDSYNEQFF. V is TRBV11-2 and J is TRBJ2-1; TRBD1 might be the D (6 bases). CDR3 length: 13 residues. Looked up from germline, CDR1 is SGHAT and CDR2 is FQNNGV. V shed 3 bases and J shed 3 bases, with 6 bases lying between them.

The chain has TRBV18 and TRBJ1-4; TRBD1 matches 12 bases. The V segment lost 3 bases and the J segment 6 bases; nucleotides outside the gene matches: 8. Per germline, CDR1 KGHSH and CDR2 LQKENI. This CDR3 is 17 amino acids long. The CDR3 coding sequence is TGTGCCAGCTCACCGATGCCTGGGACAGGGGGCGATGAAAAACTGTTTTTT. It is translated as CASSPMPGTGGDEKLFF.

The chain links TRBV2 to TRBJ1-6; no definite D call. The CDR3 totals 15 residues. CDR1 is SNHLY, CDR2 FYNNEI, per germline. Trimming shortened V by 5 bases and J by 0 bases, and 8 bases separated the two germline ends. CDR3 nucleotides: TGTGCCAGCAGTCCAGAGAGCTCCTATAATTCACCCCTCCACTTT. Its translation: CASSPESSYNSPLHF.

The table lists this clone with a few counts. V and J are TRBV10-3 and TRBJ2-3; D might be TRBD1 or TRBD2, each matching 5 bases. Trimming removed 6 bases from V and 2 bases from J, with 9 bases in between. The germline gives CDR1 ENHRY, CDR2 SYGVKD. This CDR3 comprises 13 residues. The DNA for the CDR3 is TGTGCCATCAGGGCAGGGACCACAGATACGCAGTATTTT. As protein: CAIRAGTTDTQYF.

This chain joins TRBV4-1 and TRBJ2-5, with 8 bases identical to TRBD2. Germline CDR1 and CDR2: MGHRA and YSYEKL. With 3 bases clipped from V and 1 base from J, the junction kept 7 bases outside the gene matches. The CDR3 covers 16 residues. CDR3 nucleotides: TGCGCCAGCAGCCATCCGACCAGCGGGAGCCAAGAGACCCAGTACTTC. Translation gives CASSHPTSGSQETQYF.